This section outlines one T cell receptor beta chain sequence together with its context. Its target antigen remains unknown. Base qualities are not at hand, and no much larger clone is one base apart. The data belong to a study of cytomegalovirus exposure and HLA in healthy donors (TCRdb year 2017). About the study as a whole: According to an earlier analysis of 587 of the donors, about 170 million T cells yielded approximately 120 million unique TCR beta sequences and approximately 300 Gb of sequence data. Class I and class II HLA loci were covered by the typing at four-digit resolution. A separate validation cohort of roughly 110 different subjects was used in addition to the approximately 700-subject first cohort. A later genetic analysis took genome-wide SNP genotypes for about three fifths of the 666 donors and used that subset as a discovery cohort. The study combined high-throughput TCR immunosequencing, statistical association of individual TCRs with disease status, and machine learning to predict cytomegalovirus infection status. An earlier analysis of 587 of the donors used high-throughput TCR beta sequencing to judge whether each TCR beta V gene segment behaved as functional or pseudogenic. Across 300 to 500 genotyped donors of the cohort, an average of roughly 250,000 unique TCR beta nucleotide sequences per donor were sequenced, and roughly 20% of those sequences were non-productive. Every repertoire in the discovery cohort had been generated on one and the same sequencing platform. Rather than drawing on any new phenotypic data, the later analysis identified candidate immune exposures from TCR beta sequences and the way those sequences occurred across donors. Donor age, sex, ethnicity and CMV serostatus were compiled alongside the repertoire data. The number of typed donors differed by locus: roughly 620-630 for A, B, C, DRB1 and DQB1; approximately 530 for DQA1; around 610 for DPA1; and 450 to 480 for DPB1. The aim of the study was to test whether cataloging public T cell receptors could identify signatures of past pathogen exposure. Five DR-DQ haplotypes were treated as single units for association and clustering because of strong linkage in the cohort. The T cell repertoires of around 670 subjects were profiled by immunosequencing and related to cytomegalovirus serostatus. An early release that covered fewer than 750 HLA-typed donors contained around 300 gigabases of sequencing data and 85 million to 100 million unique TCR sequences. A later analysis re-examined previously published TCR beta repertoires from more than 550 donors and added high-resolution HLA genotyping to investigate patterns of TCR occurrence. The genetic ancestry cluster associated with self-reported Caucasian donors included 81% of the roughly 360 genotyped donors.

The cohort consisted of approximately 670 healthy bone marrow donors. All cohort members were sampled while nominally healthy, although unrecorded immune exposures were likely present. The donor tested CMV seronegative, placing the donor among the roughly 340 seronegative members of the cohort. A peripheral blood sample was provided by each donor, and peripheral blood mononuclear cells were used for TCR beta sequencing. The Qiagen DNeasy Blood Extraction Kit was used to extract genomic DNA from the blood cell samples. Overall study outcomes, separate from this receptor: The only immune exposure information available for the cohort was CMV serostatus. It was suggested by the authors that the approach could potentially be generalized to other disease states and immunological phenotypes. According to a later analysis, parvovirus B19, influenza, CMV and Epstein-Barr virus appeared linked to several top co-occurrence clusters. Because counts were too low, some 17 rarely observed V segments, including chromosome 9 orphons, were excluded from the earlier analysis of around 590 of the donors. A few of the identified cytomegalovirus-associated TCR beta chains were confirmed in vitro to be specific for cytomegalovirus antigens. When HLA alleles, especially DR and DQ, strongly co-occurred, attributing TCR associations to individual alleles was difficult. A later analysis found that HLA-associated TCR beta chains were more clonally expanded and had lower generation probabilities than equally common non-associated chains. The study listed 150 to 200 TCR beta chains as associated with cytomegalovirus. Most TCR sequences were seen in very few donors, while some public TCRs were found in many individuals. A later analysis associated 16,951 TCR beta sequences with specific HLA alleles at a false discovery rate of 0.05. In this cohort, only TCR beta chains were sequenced, and detectable features were limited by the absence of alpha or paired-chain data. Linkage disequilibrium might explain the correlated functional status among segregating V segments, but an unknown experimental factor could not be ruled out. In an earlier analysis of 587 of the donors, most TCR beta V segments appeared in productive rearrangements about 90% or about 30% of the time, broadly matching IMGT annotations. A later genetic analysis reported fewer N-insertions in productive TCRs among donors in an Asian-associated ancestry cluster than the approximately 670-donor mean. Because the 87-base-pair reads could not distinguish some IMGT-functional V segments, including TRBV6-2 and TRBV6-3, those segments were excluded. Cytomegalovirus status was reported to be diagnosed by the classifier with high specificity and sensitivity in both the original and validation cohorts. In a later analysis, TCR association rates were found to vary across HLA loci, with the most associated TCRs seen for DRB1 alleles and the fewest for HLA-C alleles. HLA typing was unavailable for some donors at each locus, so association tests used only the typed subset. V-gene and J-gene trimming of TCR beta chains was associated with a missense DCLRE1C variant in a later genetic analysis, and the association was replicated in an independent cohort. Most CMV-associated TCR beta chains appeared to be HLA-restricted in a later analysis, and the HLA associations seemed to be driven largely by CMV exposure. Roughly uniform sequencing depth across donors was assumed in presence/absence analyses, although this assumption may not hold. A cluster of highly shared sequence variants was judged likely to be a technical artifact of the sequencing pipeline. A further reported finding was that TCR beta sequences accurately predicted the HLA-A and HLA-B alleles for most subjects in the first cohort.

Receptor amplification or capture employed the immunoSEQ multiplex PCR assay. For the multiplex PCR, a mixture combining 60 forward primers for TCR Vbeta segments and 13 reverse primers for TCR Jbeta segments was used. Amplification of the CDR3 region of rearranged TCR beta genes was performed with a multiplex PCR assay on genomic DNA. On the Illumina HiSeq System, the amplified TCR beta libraries were sequenced as 87-base-pair reads. As for the authors' bioinformatics: A later analysis tallied about 77 million unique TCR beta chains across the 666 repertoires, and about 12 million of those chains were shared by two or more donors. A nearest-neighbor algorithm error-corrected the raw reads and collapsed the reads into unique sequences, merging closely related sequences to remove PCR and sequencing errors. Alignment of CDR3 sequences to IMGT reference sequences was used to assign V, D and J gene segments. For a sequence to be retained, a match of at least six nucleotides to both a V gene segment and a J gene segment was required. A rearrangement counted as productive if the CDR3 had no stop codons and remained in frame with V and J, and every other rearrangement counted as non-productive. Following IMGT convention, CDR3 was defined as the stretch from the second conserved V-encoded cysteine to the conserved J-encoded phenylalanine. Sequences without an unambiguous match to a single V gene segment were excluded from the earlier analysis of 450 to 650 of the donors. An earlier analysis of approximately 590 of the donors classified V segments as functional when productive rearrangements were above 56.7% and as segregating when the standard deviation between donors was above 5%. A statistical classification framework was built for diagnosing cytomegalovirus status from the catalog of TCR beta chain sequences. A later analysis assigned V and J genes by comparing TCR nucleotide sequences with IMGT/GENE-DB human TR gene sequences. In a later analysis, CDR3 sequences and most-parsimonious VDJ recombination scenarios were assigned using the TCRdist pipeline. A later analysis defined each TCR beta chain by its CDR3 amino acid sequence plus V-gene family, and excluded reads lacking a unique V-gene family. In a later analysis, 450 to 600 highly shared, low-generation-probability nucleotide sequences were removed to address suspected cross-contamination and a sequencing artifact. A later analysis calculated a clonal expansion index for each public chain from normalized within-repertoire ranks of inferred template counts. A later analysis computed generation probabilities with a VDJ recombination model fitted to out-of-frame rearrangements, and checked the results against IGoR. A later analysis scored TCR-TCR, TCR-HLA and TCR-CMV co-occurrence with hypergeometric tests, applying a repertoire-size bias correction to TCR pairs. A later analysis estimated false discovery rates by permuting HLA or CMV assignments 20 times. A later analysis grouped co-occurring TCRs with DBSCAN, adding TCRdist sequence similarity when clustering within HLA-allele-positive subsets. Repertoires with fewer than 30,000 or more than 120,000 public chains, plus five repertoires with anomalous nucleotide sharing, were excluded from co-occurrence clustering. The table was pulled from immuneACCESS by TCRdb, which kept in-frame rearrangements only. Such tables lose some clones; where checked, under half of the loss comes from unresolved V genes, and the rest has no known cause. D and trimming were read from the DNA, whereas the V and J calls and clone size are those reported in that table. This sample lists some 150,000 clones; around nine tenths were detected once. Clones ranked in the top ten supply over 0.8% of the sample.

In the germline V gene (reference sequence), CDR1 corresponds to LNHDA and CDR2 to SQIVND. There are 18 amino acids in the CDR3, from cysteine to phenylalanine inclusive. The only DNA kept is the CDR3, 54 bases in frame from the first base. V lost 2 bases and J lost 4 bases, and the count of bases not matched to a germline gene is 16. This receptor chain uses TRBV19 and TRBJ1-2; TRBD1 aligns with 7 central bases. The sample taken for sequencing was PBMCs. This TCR was sampled from a woman aged 30 to 39 in good health and CMV-seronegative. The CDR3 in this case is CASSITVSPRGRSYGYTF. The nucleotides are TGTGCCAGTAGTATAACCGTGTCCCCAAGGGGGCGAAGCTATGGCTACACCTTC.